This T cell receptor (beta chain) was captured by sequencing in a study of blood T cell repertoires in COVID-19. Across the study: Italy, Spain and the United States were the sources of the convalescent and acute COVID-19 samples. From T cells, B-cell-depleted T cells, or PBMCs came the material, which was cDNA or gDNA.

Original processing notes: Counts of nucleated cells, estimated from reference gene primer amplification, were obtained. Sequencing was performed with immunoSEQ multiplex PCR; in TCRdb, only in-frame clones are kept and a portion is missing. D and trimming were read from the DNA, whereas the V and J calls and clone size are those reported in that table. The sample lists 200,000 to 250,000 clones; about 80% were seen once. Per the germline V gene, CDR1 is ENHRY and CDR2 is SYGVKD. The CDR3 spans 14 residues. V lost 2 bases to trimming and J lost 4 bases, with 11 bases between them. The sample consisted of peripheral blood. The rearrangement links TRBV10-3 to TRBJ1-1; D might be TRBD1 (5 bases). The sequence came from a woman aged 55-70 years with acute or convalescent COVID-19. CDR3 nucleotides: TGTGCCATCAGTGAGGACAGAGGTGCCACTGAAGCTTTCTTT. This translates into CAISEDRGATEAFF.